A single sample is the source of the 9 T cell receptor beta chains below, sequenced in a study of T-cell memory formation after mild COVID-19 (dated by TCRdb to the early 2020s). Library method: 5' RACE. Sequencer: Illumina NovaSeq 6000. TCRdb applied fastp at Q25 and MiXCR to the public reads, then kept only in-frame beta chains. All rows with the same CDR3 protein become a single entry with the most common DNA and genes. The sample records 300,000 to 350,000 distinct CDR3 sequences, about an eighth of which are singletons. 20% to 25% of the sample lies in the top ten. The sequenced sample consisted of PBMCs or a T cell subset sorted from them (not recorded which). These receptor sequences come from a man in his late teens or twenties who had mild COVID-19 (a few samples of this study predate the infection). The sample titles of this study are shuffled in the database, so cell type and time point are left out; the donor was told from shared clones.

This clonotype has just a few counts. V gene TRBV7-2 combines with J gene TRBJ2-3; D gene ambiguous. The CDR3 length is 14 residues. The ends were cut back, 3 bases at V and 1 base at J, with 8 bases in the middle. From germline, CDR1 is SGHTA and CDR2 FQGNSA. The CDR3 nucleotides are TGTGCCAGCAGCTTCTCGCCCCGCACAGATACGCAGTATTTT. Protein sequence: CASSFSPRTDTQYF.

This clonotype was counted many times. V and J are TRBV7-9 and TRBJ2-1; no clear D. Germline CDR1 and CDR2: SEHNR and FQNEAQ (reference sequence). The CDR3 consists of 15 residues. Trimming stripped 5 bases from V and 4 bases from J, with 15 bases between. In nucleotides, the CDR3 is TGTGCCAGCAGCCCCAAGGACCCCACATACAATGAGCAGTTCTTC. Residues: CASSPKDPTYNEQFF.

This clonotype was counted between two and nine times. The chain employs TRBV6-5 and TRBJ2-3; D might be TRBD1 (6 bases). V lost 0 bases and J 8 bases, leaving 9 bases between the germline ends. Germline V gene lookup returns CDR1 MNHEY and CDR2 SVGAGI. The CDR3 is 13 residues long. This CDR3 is CASSYSQGSTQYF. CDR3 DNA sequence: TGTGCCAGCAGTTACTCGCAGGGGTCTACGCAGTATTTT.

The chain combines TRBV12-3 or TRBV12-4 with TRBJ1-5, with 8 bases lining up with TRBD1. The CDR3 runs to 14 residues. The trim removed 5 bases at V and 7 bases at J, leaving 7 bases unmatched. The CDR3 loop is CASSGQGLSQPQHF. As DNA, the CDR3 is TGTGCCAGCAGTGGACAGGGATTATCCCAGCCCCAGCATTTT.

The chain links TRBV9 to TRBJ2-1; either TRBD1 or TRBD2 may fit D (5 bases each). This CDR3 is built from 15 residues. V lost 1 base to trimming and J lost 2 bases, with 10 bases between them. CDR1 is SGDLS and CDR2 is YYNGEE in the germline V gene. The CDR3 nucleotides read TGTGCCAGCAGCGTACGTCGGGGCCCCTACAATGAGCAGTTCTTC. Translation gives CASSVRRGPYNEQFF.

The rearrangement joins TRBV12-3 or TRBV12-4 to TRBJ1-2; TRBD1 is a possible D gene (6 bases). The CDR3 contains 15 residues. Trimming removed 1 base from V and 5 bases from J, with 14 bases in between. CDR3 bases: TGTGCCAGCAGTTTAGGGGGGCTCCTATGGTATGGCTACACCTTC. Amino acids: CASSLGGLLWYGYTF.

V usage is TRBV25-1 and J usage is TRBJ2-7; 7 bases agree with TRBD1. The germline CDR1 and CDR2 sequences are MGHDK and SYGVNS. The CDR3 sequence is 16 residues long. V lost 4 bases, J lost 2 bases, and 11 bases stayed unmatched. The CDR3 sequence is CASSGPGQAIPYEQYF. CDR3 nucleotide sequence: TGTGCCAGCAGTGGCCCTGGACAGGCGATTCCCTACGAGCAGTACTTC.

The chain employs TRBV7-3 and TRBJ1-6, with 7 positions matching TRBD1. The CDR3 length is 19 residues. The germline V gene has CDR1 SGHTA and CDR2 FQGTGA. V was clipped by 5 bases and J by 6 bases; unmatched bases: 19. Here the CDR3 reads CASSRRGRRGGWGNSPLHF. In nucleotides, the CDR3 is TGTGCCAGCAGCAGAAGGGGGCGAAGAGGCGGTTGGGGTAATTCACCCCTCCACTTT.

This sequence joins TRBV4-3 and TRBJ1-2; D remains unclear. There are 18 residues in the CDR3. Between the trimmed V and J ends, which lost 0 bases and 4 bases, there was a span of 21 bases. From germline, CDR1 is LGHNA and CDR2 YSLEER. The CDR3 here is CASSQDAGRYEAVYGYTF. CDR3 in DNA: TGCGCCAGCAGCCAAGATGCCGGACGGTACGAGGCCGTCTATGGCTACACCTTC.